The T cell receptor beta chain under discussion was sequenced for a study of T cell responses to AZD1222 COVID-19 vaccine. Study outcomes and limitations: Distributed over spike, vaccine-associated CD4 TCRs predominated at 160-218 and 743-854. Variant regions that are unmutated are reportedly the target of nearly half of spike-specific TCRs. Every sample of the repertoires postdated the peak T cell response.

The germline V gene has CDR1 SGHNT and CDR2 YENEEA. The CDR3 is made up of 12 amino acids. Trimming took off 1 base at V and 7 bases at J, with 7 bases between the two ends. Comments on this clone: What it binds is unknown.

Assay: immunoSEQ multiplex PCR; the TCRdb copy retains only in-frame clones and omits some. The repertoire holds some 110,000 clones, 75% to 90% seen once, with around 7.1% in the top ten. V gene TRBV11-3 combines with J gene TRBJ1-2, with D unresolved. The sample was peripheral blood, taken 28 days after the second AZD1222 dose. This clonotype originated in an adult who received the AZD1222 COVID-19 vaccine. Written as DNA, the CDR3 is TGTGCCAGCAGCTTAGGAGGTGCTGGCTACACCTTC. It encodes CASSLGGAGYTF.